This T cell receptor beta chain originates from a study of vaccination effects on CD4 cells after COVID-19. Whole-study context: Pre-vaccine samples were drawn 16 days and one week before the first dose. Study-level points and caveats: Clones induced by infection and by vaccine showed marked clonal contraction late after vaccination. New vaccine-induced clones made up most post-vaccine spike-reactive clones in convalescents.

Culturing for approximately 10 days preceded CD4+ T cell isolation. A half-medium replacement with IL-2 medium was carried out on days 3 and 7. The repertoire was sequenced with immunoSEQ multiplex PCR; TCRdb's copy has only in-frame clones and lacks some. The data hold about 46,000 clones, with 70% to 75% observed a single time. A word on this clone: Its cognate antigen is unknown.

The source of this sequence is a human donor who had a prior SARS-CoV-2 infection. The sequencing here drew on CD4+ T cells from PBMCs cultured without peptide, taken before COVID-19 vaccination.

The CDR3 coding sequence is TGTGCCAGCAGCCAAGGACCGAGCACAGATACGCAGTATTTT. Protein sequence: CASSQGPSTDTQYF. The chain recombines TRBV4-2 with TRBJ2-3, with D unresolved. Germline V gene sequence: CDR1 LGHNA, CDR2 YNFKEQ. Trimming removed 1 base from V and 0 bases from J, with 5 bases in between. The CDR3 spans 14 residues.